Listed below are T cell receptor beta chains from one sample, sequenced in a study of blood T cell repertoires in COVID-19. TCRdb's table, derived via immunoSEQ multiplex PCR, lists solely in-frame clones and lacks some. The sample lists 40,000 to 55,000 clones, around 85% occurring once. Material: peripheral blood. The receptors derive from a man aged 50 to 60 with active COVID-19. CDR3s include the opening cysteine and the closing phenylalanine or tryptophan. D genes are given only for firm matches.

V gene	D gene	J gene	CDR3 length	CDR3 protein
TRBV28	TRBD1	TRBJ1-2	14	CATPGDSNFYGYTF
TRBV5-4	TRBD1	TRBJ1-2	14	CASSILQGTYGYTF
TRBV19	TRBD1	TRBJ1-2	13	CASRLTGEFGYTF
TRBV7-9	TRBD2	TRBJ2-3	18	CASSPRGSGGTLTDTQYF
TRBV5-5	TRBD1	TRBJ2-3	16	CASSFRPGQGSDTQYF
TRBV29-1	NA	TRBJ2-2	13	CSVETTNTGELFF
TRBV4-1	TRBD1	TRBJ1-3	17	CASSQETGDESGNTIYF
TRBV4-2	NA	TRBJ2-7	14	CASSFEHREYEQYF
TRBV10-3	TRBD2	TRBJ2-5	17	CAISDPRSGGTQETQYF
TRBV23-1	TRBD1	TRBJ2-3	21	CASSHRQGGFSWIGVTDTQYF
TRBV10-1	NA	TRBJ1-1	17	CASSGPLGGGMNTEAFF
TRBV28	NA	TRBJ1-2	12	CASSLSGFGYTF
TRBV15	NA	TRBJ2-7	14	CATSRVGGAYEQYF
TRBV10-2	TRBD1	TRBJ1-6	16	CASSERGQGWNSPLHF